This is a list of T cell receptor beta chains from one sample in a study of T cells in Graves' hyperthyroidism and ophthalmopathy. TCRdb independently ran MiXCR on the multiplex PCR reads; one entry per CDR3 protein. The table has fewer than 650,000 distinct CDR3 sequences, 40% to 55% seen once; the top ten hold approximately 44%. Sequenced: peripheral blood or thyroid tissue (not recorded which). These receptors came from an adult woman with Graves' disease, either hyperthyroidism or ophthalmopathy (not recorded which). Each CDR3 is given with its conserved first and last residue. D genes are given only for firm matches. Clone size is given for some rows only: seen once, a few or many times, or a class if the clone is expanded.

-	TRBV29-1	TRBJ2-7	-	TGCAGCTTGTCTCAGGGTAAGGTTTCACGATACGAGCAGTACTTC	CSLSQGKVSRYEQYF
-	TRBV4-2	TRBJ1-2	-	TGTGCCAGCAGCCAACCGGGGGAACAGTTCTATGGCTACACCTTC	CASSQPGEQFYGYTF
-	TRBV20-1	TRBJ1-2	-	TGCAGTGCTAGAGCGGGAGTTTCCAGGGACGATGGCTACACCTTC	CSARAGVSRDDGYTF
-	TRBV29-1	TRBJ2-7	-	TGCAGCGTTGTGCGCGGTGGCGACGAGCAGTACTTC	CSVVRGGDEQYF
-	TRBV7-2	TRBJ2-5	-	TGTGCCAGCAGCTTCCGACAGGCCCGGGAGACCCAGTACTTC	CASSFRQARETQYF
many	TRBV20-1	TRBJ1-1	-	TGCAGTGCTTTTATTAGGAACACTGAAGCTTTCTTT	CSAFIRNTEAFF
many	TRBV29-1	TRBJ2-5	-	TGCAGCGTTGACACAGGGAACCCCCCGGGCGAGACCCAGTACTTC	CSVDTGNPPGETQYF
-	TRBV12-3/TRBV12-4	TRBJ1-1	-	TGTGCCAGCAGTTTCAAGCAGGGATCAACTGGAAACACTGAAGCTTTCTTT	CASSFKQGSTGNTEAFF
few	TRBV7-2	TRBJ2-1	TRBD2	TGTGCCAGCAGGTTACTCGGGACTAGCGGGAGGGGTGAGCAGTTCTTC	CASRLLGTSGRGEQFF
-	TRBV7-9	TRBJ2-1	-	TGTGCCAGCAGCTTAGCGGGCTCGAATGAGCAGTTCTTC	CASSLAGSNEQFF